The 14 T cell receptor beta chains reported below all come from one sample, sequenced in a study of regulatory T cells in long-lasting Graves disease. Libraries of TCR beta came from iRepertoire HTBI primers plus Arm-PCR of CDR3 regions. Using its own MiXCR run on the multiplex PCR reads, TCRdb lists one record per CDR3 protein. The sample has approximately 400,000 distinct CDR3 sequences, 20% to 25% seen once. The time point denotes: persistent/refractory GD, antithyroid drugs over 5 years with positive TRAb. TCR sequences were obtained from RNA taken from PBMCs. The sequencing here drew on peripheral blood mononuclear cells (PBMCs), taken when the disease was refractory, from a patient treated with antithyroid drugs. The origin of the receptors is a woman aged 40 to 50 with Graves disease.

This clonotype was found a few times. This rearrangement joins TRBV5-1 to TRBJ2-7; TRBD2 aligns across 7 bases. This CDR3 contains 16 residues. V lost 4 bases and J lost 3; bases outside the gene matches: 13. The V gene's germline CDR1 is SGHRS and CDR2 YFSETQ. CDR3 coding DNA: TGCGCCAGCAGCCTGGGTCCCTTCCGGGGGGTCTACGAGCAGTACTTC. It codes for CASSLGPFRGVYEQYF.

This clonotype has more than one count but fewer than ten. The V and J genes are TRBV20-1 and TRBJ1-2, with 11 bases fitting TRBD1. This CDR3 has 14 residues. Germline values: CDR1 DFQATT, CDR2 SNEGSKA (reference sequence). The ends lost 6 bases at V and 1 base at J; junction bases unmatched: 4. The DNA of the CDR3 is TGCAGTGCCCTGGACAGGGGGCTTAACTATGGCTACACCTTC. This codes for CSALDRGLNYGYTF.

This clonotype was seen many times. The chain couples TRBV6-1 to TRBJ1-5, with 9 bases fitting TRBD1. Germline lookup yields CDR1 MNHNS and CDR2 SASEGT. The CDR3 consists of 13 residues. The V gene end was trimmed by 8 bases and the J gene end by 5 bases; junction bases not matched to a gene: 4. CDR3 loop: CASRTGAYQPQHF. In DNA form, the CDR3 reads TGTGCCAGCCGGACAGGGGCATATCAGCCCCAGCATTTT.

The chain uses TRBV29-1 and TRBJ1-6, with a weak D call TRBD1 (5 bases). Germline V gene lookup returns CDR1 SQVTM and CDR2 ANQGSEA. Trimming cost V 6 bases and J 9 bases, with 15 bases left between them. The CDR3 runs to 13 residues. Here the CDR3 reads CSVGGSLGSPLHF. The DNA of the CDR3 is TGCAGCGTGGGGGGGTCCCTCGGTTCACCCCTCCACTTT.

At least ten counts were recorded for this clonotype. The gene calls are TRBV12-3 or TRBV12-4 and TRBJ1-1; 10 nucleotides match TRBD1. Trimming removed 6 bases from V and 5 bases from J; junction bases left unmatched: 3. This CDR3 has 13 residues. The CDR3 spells CASRGQGRTEAFF. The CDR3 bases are TGTGCCAGCAGGGGACAGGGGCGAACTGAAGCTTTCTTT.

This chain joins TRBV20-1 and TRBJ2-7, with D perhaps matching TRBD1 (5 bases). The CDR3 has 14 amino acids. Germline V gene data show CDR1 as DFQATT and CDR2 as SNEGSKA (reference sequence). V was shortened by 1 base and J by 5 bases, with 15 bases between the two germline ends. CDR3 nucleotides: TGCAGTGCTAGAGTCGTTCAGGGCGGTCACGAGCAGTACTTC. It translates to CSARVVQGGHEQYF.

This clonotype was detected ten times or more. CDR3 coding DNA: TGTGCCAGCCCTCTCCTCCACTTT. Protein: CASPLLHF. The V and J genes are TRBV11-3 and TRBJ1-6; D gene uncertain. The CDR3 covers 8 residues. Trimming shortened V by 8 bases and J by 15 bases, and 5 bases separated the two germline ends. Germline CDR1 SGHNT, CDR2 YENEEA.

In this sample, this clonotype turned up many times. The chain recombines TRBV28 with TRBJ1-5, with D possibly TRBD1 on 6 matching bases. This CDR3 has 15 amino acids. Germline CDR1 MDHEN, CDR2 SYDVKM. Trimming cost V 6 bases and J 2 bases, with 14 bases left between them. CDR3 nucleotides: TGTGCCAGCAGGACAGGTTTCTGGGGCAATCAGCCCCAGCATTTT. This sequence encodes CASRTGFWGNQPQHF.

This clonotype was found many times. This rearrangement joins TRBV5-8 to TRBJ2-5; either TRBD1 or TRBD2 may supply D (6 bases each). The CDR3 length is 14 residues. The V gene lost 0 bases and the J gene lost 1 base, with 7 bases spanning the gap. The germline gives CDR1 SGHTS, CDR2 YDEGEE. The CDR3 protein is CASSLAGAQETQYF. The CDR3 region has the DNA TGTGCCAGCAGCTTGGCGGGGGCCCAAGAGACCCAGTACTTC.

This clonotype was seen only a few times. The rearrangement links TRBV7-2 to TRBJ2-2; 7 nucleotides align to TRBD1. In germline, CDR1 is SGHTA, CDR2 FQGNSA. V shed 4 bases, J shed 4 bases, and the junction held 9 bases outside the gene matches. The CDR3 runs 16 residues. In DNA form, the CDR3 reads TGTGCCAGCAGCTCGCCGACAGGGATGATCACCGGGGAGCTGTTTTTT. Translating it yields CASSSPTGMITGELFF. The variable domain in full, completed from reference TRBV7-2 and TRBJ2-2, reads GAGVSQSPSNKVTEKGKDVELRCDPISGHTALYWYRQSLGQGLEFLIYFQGNSAPDKSGLPSDRFSAERTGGSVSTLTIQRTQQEDSAVYLCASSSPTGMITGELFFGEGSRLTVL.

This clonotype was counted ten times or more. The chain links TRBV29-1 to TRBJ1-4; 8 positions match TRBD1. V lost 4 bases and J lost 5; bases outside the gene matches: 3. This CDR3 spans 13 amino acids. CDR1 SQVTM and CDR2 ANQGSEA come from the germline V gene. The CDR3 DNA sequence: TGCAGCGTTGCCGGGACAGGCAATGAAAAACTGTTTTTT. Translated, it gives CSVAGTGNEKLFF.

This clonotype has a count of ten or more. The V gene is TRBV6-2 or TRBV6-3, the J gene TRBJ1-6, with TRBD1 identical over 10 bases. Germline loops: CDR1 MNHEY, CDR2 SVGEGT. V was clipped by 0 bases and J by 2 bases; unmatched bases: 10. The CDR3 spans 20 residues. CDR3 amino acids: CASSYSMTGGLVPYNSPLHF. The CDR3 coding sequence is TGTGCCAGCAGTTACTCGATGACAGGGGGCCTTGTACCCTATAATTCACCCCTCCACTTT.

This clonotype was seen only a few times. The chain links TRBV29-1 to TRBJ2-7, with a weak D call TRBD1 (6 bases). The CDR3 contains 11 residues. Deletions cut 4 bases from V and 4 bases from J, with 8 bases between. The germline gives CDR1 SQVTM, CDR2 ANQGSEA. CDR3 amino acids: CSVVDSYEQYF. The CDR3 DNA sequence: TGCAGCGTTGTGGACAGTTACGAGCAGTACTTC.

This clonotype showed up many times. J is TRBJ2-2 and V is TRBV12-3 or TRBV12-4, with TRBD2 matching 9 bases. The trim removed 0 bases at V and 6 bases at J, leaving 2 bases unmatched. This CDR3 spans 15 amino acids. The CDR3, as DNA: TGTGCCAGCAGTTTAGCTAGCGGGAGATCCGGGGAGCTGTTTTTT. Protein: CASSLASGRSGELFF.